This T cell receptor (beta chain) was identified in a study of blood T cells in healthy people across ages. Through a sample-barcoded 5' primer and a J-beta primer mix, a second PCR was run for about 6 to 11 cycles. TCRdb fed the 5' RACE reads into MiXCR, producing one record per CDR3 protein. The sample contains more than 650,000 distinct CDR3 sequences, 22% of which appear only once. Sequencing was done on a sample of blood. The sequence was collected from a man aged 65 to 79 in good health.

The CDR3 reads CASRRLARVAHNEQFF. The CDR3 coding sequence is TGTGCCAGCAGACGACTAGCGAGAGTCGCGCACAATGAGCAGTTCTTC. The chain joins TRBV5-6 to TRBJ2-1; 8 nucleotides agree with TRBD2. Germline CDR1 reads SGHDT; CDR2 reads YYEEEE. The CDR3 length is 16 residues. J lost 5 bases, V lost 5 bases, and 12 bases had no gene match.